The clone carrying this T cell receptor beta chain came up a few times. Trimming cost V 5 bases and J 3 bases, with 13 bases left between them. The CDR3 covers 13 residues. Per germline, CDR1 GTSNPN and CDR2 SVGIG (reference sequence). The source of the sample is a study of CD8+ T cells in alopecia areata. Sequencing relied on a cDNA template that was reverse transcribed from extracted RNA. Clones were sequenced by immunoSEQ multiplex PCR, and TCRdb holds only the in-frame ones, with some missing. Among some 170,000 clones, around 58% were seen once, and the ten largest hold around 15%. Treatment: oral pan-JAK inhibitor, 5-10 mg twice daily.

The starting material was CD4+ T cells sorted from blood, obtained at approximately week 60, from a patient treated with tofacitinib. This clonotype was sampled from a human donor with alopecia areata. The chain couples TRBV30 to TRBJ1-1, with D hard to call. The DNA for the CDR3 is TGTGCCTGGGCCTGGGATCCTCACACTGAAGCTTTCTTT. Translation gives CAWAWDPHTEAFF.